The subject of this entry is one TCR beta chain. RNA transcripts provided the template for amplifying TCR beta CDR3 regions. RT-PCR with HTBI primers came first, then second-round multiplex PCR. TCRdb re-called the multiplex PCR reads through MiXCR, storing one row per CDR3 protein. The sample includes about 740,000 distinct CDR3 sequences, 40% of them seen just once. This specimen comes from a study of Graves' ophthalmopathy and Graves' hyperthyroidism. This CDR3 spans 13 amino acids. Germline V gives CDR1 DFQATT, CDR2 SNEGSKA (reference sequence). V was clipped by 5 bases and J by 7 bases; unmatched bases: 10.

The TCR sequence derives from an adult man with Graves' ophthalmopathy. V usage is TRBV20-1 and J usage is TRBJ1-2; TRBD1 agrees at 7 bases. Sequences were obtained from peripheral blood. CDR3 sequence (DNA): TGCAGTGCTCACGGATCAAGGACAGGTGGCTACACCTTC. It codes for CSAHGSRTGGYTF.